Each of the 3 T cell receptor beta chains below was sequenced from the same sample in a study of blood T cells in healthy people across ages. Primers used in a second PCR of about 7 to 12 cycles were a sample-barcoded 5' primer and a J-beta primer mix. TCRdb re-analysed the 5' RACE reads in MiXCR, keeping a single row per CDR3 protein. Seen here are approximately 830,000 distinct CDR3 sequences, approximately 67% observed once, and the top ten hold approximately 30%. What was sequenced was blood. These receptors all come from a young man in good health.

In this sample, this clonotype turned up a few times. The J gene is TRBJ2-1, the V gene TRBV7-2; 10 nucleotides line up with TRBD2. Unmatched junction bases numbered 8, after V lost 6 bases and J lost 6 bases. The CDR3 runs to 15 residues. Germline V lookup: CDR1 SGHTA, CDR2 FQGNSA. DNA of the CDR3: TGTGCCAGCAGTCCTAGCGGGGGATTCGGCAATGAGCAGTTCTTC. This codes for CASSPSGGFGNEQFF. The full variable domain, in which reference TRBV7-2 and TRBJ2-1 provide the parts outside the CDR3, is GAGVSQSPSNKVTEKGKDVELRCDPISGHTALYWYRQSLGQGLEFLIYFQGNSAPDKSGLPSDRFSAERTGGSVSTLTIQRTQQEDSAVYLCASSPSGGFGNEQFFGPGTRLTVL.

A few counts support this clonotype. This chain joins TRBV21-1 and TRBJ2-7. TRBV21-1 is a pseudogene. The CDR3 covers 15 residues. Here the CDR3 reads CASSNLLSYSYEQYF. For the CDR3, the DNA is TGTGCCAGCAGCAACCTACTAAGTTACTCCTACGAGCAGTACTTC.

This sequence joins TRBV13 and TRBJ2-3; D might be TRBD1 (6 bases). The germline CDR1 and CDR2 sequences are PRHDT and FYEKMQ (reference sequence). Deletions cut 7 bases from V and 2 bases from J, with 16 bases between. The CDR3 runs 15 residues. The CDR3 loop reads CASTFLRDNTDTQYF. The CDR3 DNA follows: TGTGCCAGCACCTTCCTCCGGGACAACACAGATACGCAGTATTTT.